The entry below gives a single T cell receptor (beta chain) sequence along with its context. The CDR3 contains 14 residues. Germline loops: CDR1 SGHTA, CDR2 FQGTGA. The V end was cut by 2 bases, the J end by 8 bases, with 13 bases between. The assay was immunoSEQ multiplex PCR, and TCRdb's table has in-frame clones only and misses some. The sample holds 140,000 to 150,000 clones, 75% to 95% seen once. This entry belongs to a study of T cell responses to AZD1222 COVID-19 vaccine. The material was peripheral blood, obtained on day 0 of MenACWY control vaccination. The rearrangement links TRBV7-3 to TRBJ2-1; a weak D match, TRBD2 (5 bases). This clonotype was obtained from an adult in good health. CDR3 coding DNA: TGTGCCAGCAGCTTAGTAAACGGGAACCATGAGCAGTTCTTC. This sequence encodes CASSLVNGNHEQFF.